The subject of this entry is one TCR beta chain. Its antigen is as yet unknown. This specimen belongs to a study of cytomegalovirus exposure and HLA in healthy donors. Overall study: When 300 to 500 donors were genotyped, about 80% of them were found to fall in the Caucasian-associated ancestry cluster. Study results and limitations: Cytomegalovirus association was assigned to 150 to 200 TCR beta chains.

Primers included in the PCR were 60 Vbeta and 13 Jbeta primers. Sequencing was performed with immunoSEQ multiplex PCR; in TCRdb, only in-frame clones are kept and a portion is missing. The sample includes 110,000 or so clones, around 77% of them seen just once. Trimming at V came to 6 bases and at J to 5 bases, leaving 10 bases not matched to a gene. Germline lookup yields CDR1 WNHNN and CDR2 SYGVQD (reference sequence). This CDR3 has 15 amino acids. This receptor was obtained from a middle-aged man in good health and CMV-seropositive. Sequenced sample: PBMCs. The chain is built from TRBV10-1 and TRBJ2-1; 7 bases map to TRBD2. CDR3 nucleotide sequence: TGCGCCAGCAGCCGGACCCAGCGGGGAAACAATGAGCAGTTCTTC. Amino acid sequence: CASSRTQRGNNEQFF.